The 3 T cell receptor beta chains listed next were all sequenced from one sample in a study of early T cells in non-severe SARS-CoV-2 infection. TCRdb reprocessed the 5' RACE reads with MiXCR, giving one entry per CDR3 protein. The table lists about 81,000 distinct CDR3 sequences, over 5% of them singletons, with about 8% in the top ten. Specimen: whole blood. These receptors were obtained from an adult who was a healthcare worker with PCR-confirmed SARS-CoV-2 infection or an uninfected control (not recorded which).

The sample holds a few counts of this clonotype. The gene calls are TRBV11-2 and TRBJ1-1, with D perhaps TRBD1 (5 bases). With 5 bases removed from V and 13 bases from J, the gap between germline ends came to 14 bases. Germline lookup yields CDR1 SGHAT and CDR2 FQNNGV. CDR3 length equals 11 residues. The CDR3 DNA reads TGTGCCAGCAGCGAGGGGAATCGTGGTTTCTTT. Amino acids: CASSEGNRGFF.

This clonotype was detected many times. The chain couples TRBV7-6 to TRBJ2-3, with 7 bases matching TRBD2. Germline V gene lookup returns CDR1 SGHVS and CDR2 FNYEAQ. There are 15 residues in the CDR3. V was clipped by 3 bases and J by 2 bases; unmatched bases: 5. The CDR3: CASSFPSGTTDTQYF. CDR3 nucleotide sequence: TGTGCCAGCAGCTTCCCTAGCGGAACCACAGATACGCAGTATTTT.

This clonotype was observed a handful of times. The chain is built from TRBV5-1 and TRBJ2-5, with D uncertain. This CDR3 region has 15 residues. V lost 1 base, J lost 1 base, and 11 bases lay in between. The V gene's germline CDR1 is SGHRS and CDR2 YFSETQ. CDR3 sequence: CASSLLARPQETQYF. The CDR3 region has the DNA TGCGCCAGCAGCTTGTTGGCAAGGCCCCAAGAGACCCAGTACTTC.